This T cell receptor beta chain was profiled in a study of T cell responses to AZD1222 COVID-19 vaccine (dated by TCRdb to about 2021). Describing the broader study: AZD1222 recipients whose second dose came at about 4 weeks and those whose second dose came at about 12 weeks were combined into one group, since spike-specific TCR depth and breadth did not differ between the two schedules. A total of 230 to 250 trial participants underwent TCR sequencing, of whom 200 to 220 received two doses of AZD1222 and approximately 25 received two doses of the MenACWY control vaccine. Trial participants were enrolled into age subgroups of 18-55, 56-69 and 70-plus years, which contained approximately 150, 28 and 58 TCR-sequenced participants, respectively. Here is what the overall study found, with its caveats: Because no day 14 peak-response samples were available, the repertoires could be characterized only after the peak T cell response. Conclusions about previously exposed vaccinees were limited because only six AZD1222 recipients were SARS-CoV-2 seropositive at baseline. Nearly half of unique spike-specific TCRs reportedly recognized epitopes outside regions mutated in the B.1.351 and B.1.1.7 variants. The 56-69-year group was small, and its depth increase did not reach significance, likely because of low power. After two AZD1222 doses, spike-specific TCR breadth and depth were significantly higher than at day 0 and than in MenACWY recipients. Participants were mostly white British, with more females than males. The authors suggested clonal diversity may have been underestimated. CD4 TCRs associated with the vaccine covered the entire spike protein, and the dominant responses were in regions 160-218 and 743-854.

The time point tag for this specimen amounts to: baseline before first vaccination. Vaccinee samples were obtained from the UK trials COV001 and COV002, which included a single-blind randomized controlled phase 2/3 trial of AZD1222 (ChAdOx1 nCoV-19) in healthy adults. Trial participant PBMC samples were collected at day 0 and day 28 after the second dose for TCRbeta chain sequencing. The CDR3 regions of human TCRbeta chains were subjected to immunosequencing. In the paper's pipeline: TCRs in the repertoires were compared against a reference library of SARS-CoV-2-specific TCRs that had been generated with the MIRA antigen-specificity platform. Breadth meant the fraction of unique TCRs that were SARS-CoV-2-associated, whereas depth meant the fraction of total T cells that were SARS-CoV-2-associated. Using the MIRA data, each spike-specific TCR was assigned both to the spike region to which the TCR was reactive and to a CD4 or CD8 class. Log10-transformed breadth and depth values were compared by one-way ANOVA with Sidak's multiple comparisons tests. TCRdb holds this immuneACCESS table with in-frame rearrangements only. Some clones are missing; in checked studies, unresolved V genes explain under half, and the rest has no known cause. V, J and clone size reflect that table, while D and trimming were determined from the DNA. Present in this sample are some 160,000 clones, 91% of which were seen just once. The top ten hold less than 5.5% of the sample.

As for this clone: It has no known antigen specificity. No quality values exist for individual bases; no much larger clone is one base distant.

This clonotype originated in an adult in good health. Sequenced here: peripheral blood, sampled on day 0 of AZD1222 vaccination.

This receptor carries the CDR3 CASSQDPTPPNNSPLHF. The bases are TGTGCCAGCAGCCAAGACCCGACACCGCCCAATAATTCACCCCTCCACTTT. Here the chain combines TRBV3-1 (or the pseudogene TRBV3-2) and TRBJ1-6; no D gene can be assigned with confidence. Its CDR3 holds 17 amino acids, cysteine through phenylalanine. Just CDR3 DNA is preserved here, 51 bases in frame from base 1. V is pared back by 0 bases and J by 5 bases, with 14 bases lying between the germline termini. The germline V gene (reference sequence) supplies CDR1 LGHDT and CDR2 YNNKEL.